The present TCR beta chain was sequenced within a study of blood T cell repertoires in COVID-19. In the study overall: Material from acute and convalescent COVID-19 was sourced from the United States, Italy and Spain. T cells, B-cell-depleted T cells, or PBMCs provided the cDNA or gDNA that served as material.

Deletions cut 7 bases from V and 3 bases from J, with 9 bases between. The germline gives CDR1 KGHDR, CDR2 SFDVKD. The CDR3 is made up of 13 amino acids. The assay was immunoSEQ multiplex PCR, and TCRdb's table has in-frame clones only and misses some. The repertoire holds some 320,000 clones, over 75% seen once, with just over 7% in the top ten. The sample taken for sequencing was peripheral blood. The source is a human donor in a cohort sampled during active COVID-19. The rearrangement uses TRBV24-1 and TRBJ1-5; D is possibly TRBD1 (5 bases). The CDR3 nucleotides read TGTGCCACCAGCCAGGGCTACAATCAGCCCCAGCATTTT. This gives the protein CATSQGYNQPQHF.